Listed here are 18 T cell receptor beta chains from one sample, sequenced in a study of T cell responses to AZD1222 COVID-19 vaccine. Generated by immunoSEQ multiplex PCR, the TCRdb table keeps only in-frame clones and is missing some. There are about 110,000 clones in the sample; 70% to 90% occur only once, and about a sixth lies in the top ten. This sample comprised peripheral blood, obtained on day 0 of AZD1222 vaccination. The receptors come from an adult in good health.

The chain links TRBV9 to TRBJ2-2; D uncertain. The V end was cut by 0 bases, the J end by 4 bases, with 13 bases between. The CDR3 extends over 16 amino acids. The germline V gene has CDR1 SGDLS and CDR2 YYNGEE. CDR3 in amino acids: CASSVGSSQVTGELFF. The CDR3 DNA reads TGTGCCAGCAGCGTAGGAAGTAGCCAAGTCACCGGGGAGCTGTTTTTT.

In its sample, this clone was seen a few times. The gene calls are TRBV19 and TRBJ1-5, with TRBD1 matching 7 bases. This CDR3 is built from 14 residues. Trimming at V came to 2 bases and at J to 4 bases, leaving 2 bases not matched to a gene. Germline lookup yields CDR1 LNHDA and CDR2 SQIVND (reference sequence). The DNA for the CDR3 is TGTGCCAGTAGTATAAGACAGGGAAATCAGCCCCAGCATTTT. Its translation: CASSIRQGNQPQHF.

The rearrangement uses TRBV4-3 and TRBJ1-6, with D uncertain. Trimming stripped 3 bases from V and 6 bases from J, with 9 bases between. The CDR3 has 14 amino acids. Germline CDR1 LGHNA, CDR2 YSLEER. This CDR3 reads CASSQEAANSPLHF. Written as DNA, the CDR3 is TGCGCCAGCAGCCAGGAGGCCGCTAATTCACCCCTCCACTTT.

The chain is built from TRBV13 and TRBJ2-1; 7 bases map to TRBD2. The CDR3 consists of 20 residues. The junction had 17 bases not matched to a gene; V was cut back by 2 bases and J by 1 base. From germline, CDR1 is PRHDT and CDR2 FYEKMQ (reference sequence). This CDR3 is CASSLSNAASGRVSYNEQFF. The CDR3, as DNA: TGTGCCAGCAGCTTAAGTAACGCGGCTAGCGGAAGGGTTTCCTACAATGAGCAGTTCTTC.

This chain uses TRBV4-1 with TRBJ2-1; 7 bases are shared with TRBD1. This CDR3 is built from 16 residues. Per germline, CDR1 MGHRA and CDR2 YSYEKL. V was clipped by 3 bases and J by 3 bases; unmatched bases: 8. The CDR3 here is CASSQQTGQIYNEQFF. CDR3 nucleotides: TGCGCCAGCAGCCAGCAGACGGGACAGATCTACAATGAGCAGTTCTTC.

This clone occurred once. The gene calls are TRBV23-1 and TRBJ1-2; 8 bases fit TRBD1. TRBV23-1 is an open reading frame, and its role is uncertain. Trimming took 5 bases from V and 6 from J; bases not matched to a gene: 8. The CDR3 is made up of 14 amino acids. The CDR3 region is CASSNQGQEDGYTF. For the CDR3, the DNA is TGCGCCAGCAGTAACCAGGGACAGGAGGATGGCTACACCTTC.

This sequence joins TRBV23-1 and TRBJ1-4; tentatively, D is TRBD1 (5 bases). TRBV23-1 is treated as an ORF (open reading frame) with a function not yet certain. The CDR3 is 14 residues long. V shed 4 bases and J shed 5 bases, with 11 bases lying between them. In DNA form, the CDR3 reads TGCGCCAGCAGTCTCAGGGCCAGGAATGAAAAACTGTTTTTT. Protein: CASSLRARNEKLFF.

The J gene is TRBJ1-1, the V gene TRBV4-1; D remains ambiguous. CDR3 length equals 16 residues. From germline, CDR1 is MGHRA and CDR2 YSYEKL. Between the trimmed V and J ends, which lost 3 bases and 5 bases, there was a span of 19 bases. In DNA, the CDR3 is TGCGCCAGCAGCCACCCCTCAGGCCAGCGGGGAACTGAAGCTTTCTTT. Its protein product is CASSHPSGQRGTEAFF.

V and J are TRBV5-1 and TRBJ1-1, with a possible D match to TRBD1 (5 bases). Germline-derived CDR1 and CDR2 are SGHRS and YFSETQ. Trimming left V 6 bases short and J 0 bases short, with 12 bases between. CDR3 length: 14 amino acids. The CDR3 here is CASTSTALNTEAFF. The CDR3 DNA is TGCGCCAGCACCTCGACAGCGTTGAACACTGAAGCTTTCTTT.

J is TRBJ1-6 and V is TRBV27, with D possibly being TRBD1 (5 bases). V shed 5 bases and J shed 3 bases, with 14 bases lying between them. Germline assignment: CDR1 MNHEY and CDR2 SMNVEV (reference sequence). This CDR3 contains 16 residues. This chain's CDR3 is CASSPTPGIYNSPLHF. CDR3 DNA: TGTGCCAGCAGTCCGACTCCAGGGATCTATAATTCACCCCTCCACTTT.

The chain employs TRBV7-2 and TRBJ1-2; no reliable D call. CDR1 is SGHTA and CDR2 is FQGNSA in the germline V gene. This CDR3 region has 14 residues. Trimming removed 4 bases at V and 2 bases at J, with 11 bases between. For the CDR3, the DNA is TGTGCCAGCAGCTCGGACGGGCGGAACTATGGCTACACCTTC. Its translation is CASSSDGRNYGYTF.

This clone was detected only once. The V gene is TRBV11-3, the J gene TRBJ2-1; a possible D gene is TRBD1 (6 bases). Deletions cut 5 bases from V and 3 bases from J, with 14 bases between. The CDR3 runs 15 residues. CDR1 and CDR2 from the germline V gene are SGHNT and YENEEA. CDR3 in DNA: TGTGCCAGCAGCACAAGACAGGCTAACTACAATGAGCAGTTCTTC. It yields the protein CASSTRQANYNEQFF.

The CDR3 nucleotides are TGTGCCAGCAGCCCCTCTGGGGACTACACTGAAGCTTTCTTT. As protein: CASSPSGDYTEAFF. The J gene is TRBJ1-1, the V gene TRBV7-3, with a possible D match to TRBD1 (5 bases). The CDR3 covers 14 residues. From germline, CDR1 is SGHTA and CDR2 FQGTGA. The V end lost 5 bases, the J end lost 3 bases, and 13 bases lay between the germline ends.

The V and J genes are TRBV19 and TRBJ1-2, with 9 bases that match TRBD1. From germline, CDR1 is LNHDA and CDR2 SQIVND (reference sequence). V dropped 7 bases and J dropped 0; count of bases not matched to a gene: 6. This CDR3 comprises 15 residues. CDR3 DNA: TGTGCCAGTATTTGGACAGGGGCACCTAACTATGGCTACACCTTC. It is translated as CASIWTGAPNYGYTF.

V usage is TRBV5-5 and J usage is TRBJ1-4; the D is unclear. The germline gives CDR1 SGHKS, CDR2 YYEKEE (reference sequence). The length of the CDR3 is 12 residues. Trimming stripped 1 base from V and 8 bases from J, with 6 bases between. CDR3 nucleotides: TGTGCCAGCAGCTTGCCAAAAGAAAAACTGTTTTTT. It yields the protein CASSLPKEKLFF.

Written as DNA, the CDR3 is TGTGCCACCAGCAGGCCAGGGGAAACGACTGAAGCTTTCTTT. Amino acids: CATSRPGETTEAFF. The chain uses TRBV15 and TRBJ1-1; a weak D match, TRBD1 (6 bases). CDR1 is LNHNV and CDR2 is YYDKDF in the germline V gene (reference sequence). CDR3 length: 14 amino acids. The V gene lost 3 bases and the J gene lost 5 bases, with 13 bases spanning the gap. Together with reference TRBV15 and TRBJ1-1, the CDR3 gives the full variable domain: DAMVIQNPRYQVTQFGKPVTLSCSQTLNHNVMYWYQQKSSQAPKLLFHYYDKDFNNEADTPDNFQSRRPNTSFCFLDIRSPGLGDTAMYLCATSRPGETTEAFFGQGTRLTVV.

V is TRBV5-1 and J is TRBJ2-7, with D unclear. Germline assignment: CDR1 SGHRS and CDR2 YFSETQ. Trimming removed 3 bases at V and 2 bases at J, with 9 bases between. The CDR3 sequence is 13 residues long. CDR3 amino acids: CASSSDVPYEQYF. In nucleotides, the CDR3 is TGCGCCAGCAGCTCCGACGTCCCCTACGAGCAGTACTTC.

The genes are TRBV5-4 and TRBJ2-3; D is possibly TRBD2 (6 bases). V was clipped by 9 bases and J by 2 bases, with 13 bases between them. From germline, CDR1 is SGHNT and CDR2 YYREEE (reference sequence). The CDR3 loop spans 13 amino acids. CDR3 sequence: CATGTPNTDTQYF. In DNA form, the CDR3 reads TGTGCCACCGGGACTCCTAACACAGATACGCAGTATTTT.